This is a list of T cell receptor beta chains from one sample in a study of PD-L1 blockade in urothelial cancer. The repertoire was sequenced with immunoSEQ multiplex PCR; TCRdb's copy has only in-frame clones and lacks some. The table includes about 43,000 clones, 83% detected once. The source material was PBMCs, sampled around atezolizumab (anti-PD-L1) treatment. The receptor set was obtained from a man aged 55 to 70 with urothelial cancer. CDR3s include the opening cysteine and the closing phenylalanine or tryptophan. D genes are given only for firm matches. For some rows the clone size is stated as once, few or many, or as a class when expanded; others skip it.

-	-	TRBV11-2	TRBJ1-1	CASSGGASGTEAFF
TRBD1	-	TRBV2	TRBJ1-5	CASKGQAAKPQHF
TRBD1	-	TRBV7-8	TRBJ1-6	CASSSDTGTGGSPLHF
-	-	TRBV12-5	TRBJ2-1	CASGLDAAAEQFF
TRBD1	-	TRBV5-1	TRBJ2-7	CASSAGTGNYEQYF
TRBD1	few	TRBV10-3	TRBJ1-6	CAISGTGGTSPLHF
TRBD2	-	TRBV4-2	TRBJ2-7	CASSQGGDYSYEQYF
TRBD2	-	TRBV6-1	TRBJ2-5	CASSDLAGATQETQYF
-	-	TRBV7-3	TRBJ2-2	CASSSNTGGELFF
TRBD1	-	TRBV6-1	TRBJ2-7	CASRAGTGGAYEQYF
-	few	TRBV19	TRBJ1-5	CASSMGARGIRSNQPQHF
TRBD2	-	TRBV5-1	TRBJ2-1	CASSLGLAGASYNEQFF
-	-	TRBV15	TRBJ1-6	CATSRGFTLTAANSPLHF
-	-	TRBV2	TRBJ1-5	CASSDRARNQPQHF
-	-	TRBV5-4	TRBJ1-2	CASSFKEGGYGYTF